The 32 T cell receptor beta chains presented below share a single source sample, sequenced in a study of CD8 T cells in Susac syndrome. Random hexamers served to reverse transcribe roughly 0.5 to 1 ug RNA. In TCRdb, the immunoSEQ multiplex PCR reads were re-called with MiXCR into one record per CDR3 protein. The sample lists approximately 71,000 distinct CDR3 sequences; 95% to 96% were seen once. Sequenced input: CD4+ T cells from PBMCs. These receptors came from a human donor with multiple sclerosis.

This chain links TRBV15 with TRBJ2-3; maybe TRBD2 (6 bases). V was cut by 1 base and J by 8 bases, with 16 bases left in between. There are 15 residues in the CDR3. The germline CDR1 and CDR2 sequences are LNHNV and YYDKDF (reference sequence). This chain's CDR3 is CATSRVGGLEGTQYF. CDR3 DNA: TGTGCCACCAGCAGAGTAGGTGGGTTGGAGGGTACGCAGTATTTT.

The chain employs TRBV9 and TRBJ2-1, with 8 bases lining up with TRBD2. There are 15 residues in the CDR3. Germline V gene data show CDR1 as SGDLS and CDR2 as YYNGEE. The ends lost 5 bases at V and 0 bases at J; junction bases unmatched: 4. The CDR3 loop is CASSREGFSYNEQFF. Written as DNA, the CDR3 is TGTGCCAGCAGTCGGGAGGGTTTCTCCTACAATGAGCAGTTCTTC.

The V gene is TRBV30, the J gene TRBJ1-4; tentatively, D is TRBD1 (5 bases). The CDR3 spans 14 residues. With 0 bases removed from V and 11 bases from J, the gap between germline ends came to 16 bases. Germline CDR1 GTSNPN, CDR2 SVGIG (reference sequence). CDR3 DNA sequence: TGTGCCTGGAGTGTACTGGGCAGGGAGGGGAAACTGTTTTTT. Protein sequence: CAWSVLGREGKLFF.

The chain has TRBV7-9 and TRBJ2-2; D is perhaps TRBD1 (6 bases). V was trimmed by 5 bases and J by 7 bases, leaving 14 bases between them. CDR3 length: 14 residues. CDR1 and CDR2 from the germline V gene are SEHNR and FQNEAQ (reference sequence). Here the CDR3 DNA reads TGTGCCAGCAGCCTACACTTACAGGGCGGGGAGCTGTTTTTT. It encodes CASSLHLQGGELFF.

The chain carries TRBV7-2 and TRBJ1-1, with unresolved D. The CDR3 runs 16 residues. V lost 1 base to trimming and J lost 5 bases, with 17 bases between them. The V gene's germline CDR1 is SGHTA and CDR2 FQGNSA. This CDR3 reads CASSLEVGRSWTEAFF. The CDR3 bases are TGTGCCAGCAGCTTAGAGGTAGGCAGAAGTTGGACTGAAGCTTTCTTT.

The V and J genes are TRBV29-1 and TRBJ1-2; TRBD1 agrees at 9 bases. After removal of 6 bases from V and 3 bases from J, the junction contained 11 bases not matched to a gene. This CDR3 contains 15 residues. Germline loops: CDR1 SQVTM, CDR2 ANQGSEA. The CDR3 protein is CSVSRPGQGDYGYTF. CDR3 DNA sequence: TGCAGCGTATCGAGGCCGGGACAGGGAGACTATGGCTACACCTTC.

The gene calls are TRBV4-2 and TRBJ2-5; 9 nucleotides line up with TRBD2. The CDR3 has 17 amino acids. With 0 bases clipped from V and 4 bases from J, the junction kept 9 bases outside the gene matches. Germline lookup yields CDR1 LGHNA and CDR2 YNFKEQ. CDR3 protein: CASSQEAARGGPETQYF. DNA of the CDR3: TGTGCCAGCAGCCAAGAGGCGGCGCGGGGGGGCCCAGAGACCCAGTACTTC.

The chain joins TRBV5-1 to TRBJ2-1; D ambiguous. CDR3 size: 13 residues. The V end was cut by 3 bases, the J end by 5 bases, with 9 bases between. Per germline, CDR1 SGHRS and CDR2 YFSETQ. The DNA of the CDR3 is TGCGCCAGCAGCTACAGCCTGAACAATGAGCAGTTCTTC. Amino acid sequence: CASSYSLNNEQFF.

The chain joins TRBV4-1 to TRBJ2-3; D unclear. Trimming shortened V by 4 bases and J by 6 bases, and 11 bases separated the two germline ends. CDR3 length equals 13 residues. In germline, CDR1 is MGHRA, CDR2 YSYEKL. The CDR3 sequence: CASSLTGGDTQYF. The CDR3 bases are TGCGCCAGCAGCCTTACCGGTGGGGATACGCAGTATTTT.

The chain has TRBV5-1 and TRBJ2-2; perhaps D is TRBD1 or TRBD2 (5 bases each). The CDR3 consists of 14 residues. Germline loops: CDR1 SGHRS, CDR2 YFSETQ. V gave up 7 bases and J gave up 2 bases, with 12 bases separating them. In nucleotides, the CDR3 is TGCGCCAGCCTCGGGGACGCTAACACCGGGGAGCTGTTTTTT. This sequence encodes CASLGDANTGELFF.

This chain links TRBV3-1 with TRBJ1-5; 9 positions agree with TRBD1. The germline V gene encodes CDR1 LGHDT and CDR2 YNNKEL (reference sequence). The CDR3 runs to 16 residues. Unmatched junction bases numbered 4, after V lost 3 bases and J lost 1 base. CDR3 in amino acids: CASSHWGTGSNQPQHF. For the CDR3, the DNA is TGTGCCAGCAGCCATTGGGGGACAGGGAGCAATCAGCCCCAGCATTTT.

The rearrangement uses TRBV29-1 and TRBJ2-7; 9 nucleotides agree with TRBD1. Germline loops: CDR1 SQVTM, CDR2 ANQGSEA. Trimming took 4 bases from V and 5 from J; bases not matched to a gene: 6. The CDR3 loop spans 13 amino acids. The CDR3 is CSVAGTGIHEQYF. CDR3 DNA sequence: TGCAGCGTTGCCGGGACAGGGATCCACGAGCAGTACTTC.

The rearrangement uses TRBV2 and TRBJ2-1, with D hard to call. Trimming took 6 bases from V and 5 from J, leaving 11 bases between them. CDR1 SNHLY and CDR2 FYNNEI come from the germline V gene. The CDR3 is 13 residues long. In nucleotides, the CDR3 is TGTGCCAGCAGATTCCGGGCGGACAATGAGCAGTTCTTC. Translating gives CASRFRADNEQFF. Together with reference TRBV2 and TRBJ2-1, the CDR3 gives the full variable domain: EPEVTQTPSHQVTQMGQEVILRCVPISNHLYFYWYRQILGQKVEFLVSFYNNEISEKSEIFDDQFSVERPDGSNFTLKIRSTKLEDSAMYFCASRFRADNEQFFGPGTRLTVL.

The chain carries TRBV27 and TRBJ1-2; 7 bases fit TRBD1. V gave up 8 bases and J gave up 5 bases; unmatched junction bases: 8. Germline V gives CDR1 MNHEY, CDR2 SMNVEV (reference sequence). CDR3 length: 13 residues. As DNA, the CDR3 is TGTGCCAGCCGACCGGGACAGCCTTATGGCTACACCTTC. It yields the protein CASRPGQPYGYTF.

The chain combines TRBV12-3 or TRBV12-4 with TRBJ1-2; perhaps TRBD1 as D (6 bases). V lost 5 bases, J lost 4 bases, and 11 bases lay in between. The CDR3 has 13 amino acids. For the CDR3, the DNA is TGTGCCAGCAGTACAGGGTTCCTCTATGGCTACACCTTC. Translating it yields CASSTGFLYGYTF.

The chain employs TRBV3-1 and TRBJ2-5; 10 nucleotides match TRBD2. Germline assignment: CDR1 LGHDT and CDR2 YNNKEL (reference sequence). The CDR3 covers 16 residues. V was clipped by 3 bases and J by 5 bases; unmatched bases: 9. The CDR3 region has the DNA TGTGCCAGCAGCCAGGCTAGCGGGGGCACCGGGGAGACCCAGTACTTC. It yields the protein CASSQASGGTGETQYF.

The chain carries TRBV20-1 and TRBJ2-3; 7 bases match TRBD1. The CDR3 has 14 amino acids. Trimming took 5 bases from V and 4 from J; bases not matched to a gene: 9. Germline V gene sequence: CDR1 DFQATT, CDR2 SNEGSKA (reference sequence). The CDR3 sequence: CSAQTGNRADTQYF. The DNA for the CDR3 is TGCAGTGCTCAGACAGGGAACCGCGCAGATACGCAGTATTTT.

The V gene is TRBV3-1, the J gene TRBJ1-6; a weak D match, TRBD1 (5 bases). The CDR3 is 15 residues long. Trimming took 1 base from V and 7 from J, leaving 11 bases between them. Germline CDR1 LGHDT, CDR2 YNNKEL (reference sequence). CDR3 coding DNA: TGTGCCAGCAGCCAAGGGCAGGGTGCGAATTCACCCCTCCACTTT. Translated: CASSQGQGANSPLHF.

This clonotype showed up just once. The V gene is TRBV2, the J gene TRBJ2-5; TRBD2 agrees at 16 bases. The CDR3 length is 19 residues. V was clipped by 4 bases and J by 7 bases; unmatched bases: 15. CDR1 and CDR2 (germline): SNHLY, FYNNEI. CDR3 sequence: CASSGPGTSGGAGRRTQYF. DNA of the CDR3: TGTGCCAGCAGTGGCCCCGGGACTAGCGGGGGGGCCGGACGACGGACCCAGTACTTC.

The chain couples TRBV30 to TRBJ1-4, with D unclear. From germline, CDR1 is GTSNPN and CDR2 SVGIG (reference sequence). CDR3 length equals 15 residues. V lost 3 bases and J lost 0, with 11 bases in between. CDR3: CAWSRLSSTNEKLFF. The CDR3, as DNA: TGTGCCTGGAGCCGCCTCAGCTCAACTAATGAAAAACTGTTTTTT.

This chain joins TRBV7-2 and TRBJ2-5; 10 nucleotides line up with TRBD1. CDR1 is SGHTA and CDR2 is FQGNSA in the germline V gene. This CDR3 region has 15 residues. The J segment lost 5 bases and the V segment lost 5 bases, leaving 8 bases of the junction unmatched. The CDR3 spells CASSLGTGVGETQYF. CDR3 in DNA: TGTGCCAGCAGCCTAGGGACAGGGGTAGGGGAGACCCAGTACTTC.

The chain recombines TRBV19 with TRBJ2-6, with D hard to call. V was shortened by 10 bases and J by 0 bases, with 13 bases between the two germline ends. There are 15 residues in the CDR3. Germline CDR1 and CDR2: LNHDA and SQIVND (reference sequence). The CDR3 nucleotides are TGTGCCACCACGGACGTAGACTCTGGGGCCAACGTCCTGACTTTC. Encoded protein: CATTDVDSGANVLTF.

This chain links TRBV20-1 with TRBJ1-1; 7 bases fit TRBD1. V was clipped by 6 bases and J by 3 bases; unmatched bases: 10. The CDR3 is 14 residues long. The germline gives CDR1 DFQATT, CDR2 SNEGSKA (reference sequence). The CDR3 DNA sequence: TGCAGTGCGAGCTCAGGGGGGACGGACACTGAAGCTTTCTTT. Translation gives CSASSGGTDTEAFF.

This clonotype came up once. This chain connects TRBV20-1 to TRBJ2-5; maybe TRBD2 (6 bases). Trimming shortened V by 3 bases and J by 2 bases, and 13 bases separated the two germline ends. The germline CDR1 and CDR2 sequences are DFQATT and SNEGSKA (reference sequence). The CDR3 is 14 residues long. The CDR3 DNA reads TGCAGTGCTAGCCGAGCGGGCCTGCAAGAGACCCAGTACTTC. This codes for CSASRAGLQETQYF.

This chain connects TRBV5-1 to TRBJ2-1; D uncertain. V lost 3 bases and J 6 bases, leaving 13 bases between the germline ends. The CDR3 contains 14 residues. Germline CDR1 reads SGHRS; CDR2 reads YFSETQ. CDR3 nucleotide sequence: TGCGCCAGCAGCTCGTCCTTGGGGTCCAATGAGCAGTTCTTC. Translation gives CASSSSLGSNEQFF.

The chain combines TRBV3-1 with TRBJ1-6; D gene unclear. The CDR3 runs 15 residues. V lost 1 base and J lost 12, with 16 bases in between. Germline lookup yields CDR1 LGHDT and CDR2 YNNKEL (reference sequence). The CDR3 nucleotides read TGTGCCAGCAGCCAAGTTAACACCAAGAGGGTACCCCTCCACTTT. It encodes CASSQVNTKRVPLHF. Based on the CDR3 plus reference TRBV3-1 and TRBJ1-6, the full variable domain is DTAVSQTPKYLVTQMGNDKSIKCEQNLGHDTMYWYKQDSKKFLKIMFSYNNKELIINETVPNRFSPKSPDKAHLNLHINSLELGDSAVYFCASSQVNTKRVPLHFGNGTRLTVT.

This clonotype came up once. The chain uses TRBV6-5 and TRBJ1-3, with D tentatively TRBD1 (6 bases). The CDR3 spans 15 residues. The germline V gene encodes CDR1 MNHEY and CDR2 SVGAGI. Trimming took off 5 bases at V and 0 bases at J, with 11 bases between the two ends. Written as DNA, the CDR3 is TGTGCCAGCAGTCATCGGGACAACTCTGGAAACACCATATATTTT. Protein sequence: CASSHRDNSGNTIYF.

The chain is built from TRBV5-1 and TRBJ1-1; D unclear. Germline CDR1 reads SGHRS; CDR2 reads YFSETQ. There are 16 residues in the CDR3. The V end lost 0 bases, the J end lost 1 base, and 13 bases lay between the germline ends. The CDR3 region has the DNA TGCGCCAGCAGCTTGGTGCCTTCCGTGGGGAACACTGAAGCTTTCTTT. As protein: CASSLVPSVGNTEAFF.

The chain joins TRBV20-1 to TRBJ1-1; 7 bases map to TRBD1. Germline values: CDR1 DFQATT, CDR2 SNEGSKA (reference sequence). The CDR3 has 15 amino acids. With 4 bases clipped from V and 1 base from J, the junction kept 9 bases outside the gene matches. This chain's CDR3 is CSATTTGTANTEAFF. CDR3 nucleotides: TGCAGTGCTACCACGACCGGGACAGCGAACACTGAAGCTTTCTTT.

The gene calls are TRBV3-1 and TRBJ1-1; D is unclear. This CDR3 spans 13 amino acids. The germline gives CDR1 LGHDT, CDR2 YNNKEL (reference sequence). V was trimmed by 4 bases and J by 4 bases, leaving 10 bases between them. CDR3 amino acids: CASSRLGGTEAFF. The CDR3 bases are TGTGCCAGCAGCCGATTGGGCGGCACTGAAGCTTTCTTT.

V usage is TRBV5-1 and J usage is TRBJ2-3; TRBD2 aligns across 8 bases. The V gene's germline CDR1 is SGHRS and CDR2 YFSETQ. The CDR3 consists of 16 residues. V gave up 7 bases and J gave up 2 bases; unmatched junction bases: 12. CDR3 amino acids: CASRSFAGGHTDTQYF. CDR3 coding DNA: TGCGCCAGCCGCTCCTTCGCGGGGGGCCACACAGATACGCAGTATTTT.

The chain employs TRBV5-1 and TRBJ2-3; 10 bases align to TRBD1. Germline loops: CDR1 SGHRS, CDR2 YFSETQ. Trimming cost V 4 bases and J 10 bases; bases outside gene matches: 3. The CDR3 runs 12 residues. The CDR3: CASSRGQGAQYF. CDR3 bases: TGCGCCAGCAGCCGAGGACAGGGGGCGCAGTATTTT.